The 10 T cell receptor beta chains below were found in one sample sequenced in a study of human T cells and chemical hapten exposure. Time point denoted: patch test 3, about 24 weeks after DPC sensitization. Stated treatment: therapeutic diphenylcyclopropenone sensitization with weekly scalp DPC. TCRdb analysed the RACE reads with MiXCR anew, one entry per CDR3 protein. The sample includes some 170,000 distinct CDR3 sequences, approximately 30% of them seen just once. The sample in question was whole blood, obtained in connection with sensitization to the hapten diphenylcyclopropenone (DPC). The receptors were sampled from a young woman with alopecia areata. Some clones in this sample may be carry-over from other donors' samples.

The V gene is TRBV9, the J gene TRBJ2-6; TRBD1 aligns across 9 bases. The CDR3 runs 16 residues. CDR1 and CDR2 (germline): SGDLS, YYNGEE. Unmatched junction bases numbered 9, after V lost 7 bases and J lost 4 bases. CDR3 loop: CASGDRGSSGANVLTF. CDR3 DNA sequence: TGTGCCAGCGGAGACAGGGGGAGTTCCGGGGCCAACGTCCTGACTTTC.

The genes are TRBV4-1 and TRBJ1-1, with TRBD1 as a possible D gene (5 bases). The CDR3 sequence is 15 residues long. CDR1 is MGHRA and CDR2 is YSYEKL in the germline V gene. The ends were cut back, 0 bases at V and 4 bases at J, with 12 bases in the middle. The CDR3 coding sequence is TGCGCCAGCAGCCAAGATCCCGCAGGGCCCACTGAAGCTTTCTTT. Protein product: CASSQDPAGPTEAFF.

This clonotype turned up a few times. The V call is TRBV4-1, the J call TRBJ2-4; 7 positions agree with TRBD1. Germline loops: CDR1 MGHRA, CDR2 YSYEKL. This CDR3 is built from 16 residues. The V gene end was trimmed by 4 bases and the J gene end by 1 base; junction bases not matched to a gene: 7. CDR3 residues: CASSLIPTGAKNIQYF. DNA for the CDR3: TGCGCCAGCAGCCTAATTCCGACAGGGGCCAAAAACATTCAGTACTTC.

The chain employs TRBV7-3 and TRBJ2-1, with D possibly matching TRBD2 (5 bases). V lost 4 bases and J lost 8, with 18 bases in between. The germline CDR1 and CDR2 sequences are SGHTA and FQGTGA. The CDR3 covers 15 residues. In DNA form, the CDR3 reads TGTGCCAGCAGCTCCTCTCCGGGTAGCGTCGATGAGCAGTTCTTC. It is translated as CASSSSPGSVDEQFF.

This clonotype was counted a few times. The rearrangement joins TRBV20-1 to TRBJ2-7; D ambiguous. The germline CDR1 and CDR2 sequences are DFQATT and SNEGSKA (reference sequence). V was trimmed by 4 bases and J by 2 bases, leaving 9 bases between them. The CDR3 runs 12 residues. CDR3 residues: CSAKAGPYEQYF. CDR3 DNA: TGCAGTGCTAAGGCAGGTCCCTACGAGCAGTACTTC.

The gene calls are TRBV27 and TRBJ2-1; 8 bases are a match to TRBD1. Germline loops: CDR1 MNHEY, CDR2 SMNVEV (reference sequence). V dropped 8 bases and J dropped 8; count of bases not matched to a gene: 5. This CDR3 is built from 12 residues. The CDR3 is CASGQGFYEQFF. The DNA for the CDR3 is TGTGCCAGCGGACAGGGATTTTATGAGCAGTTCTTC.

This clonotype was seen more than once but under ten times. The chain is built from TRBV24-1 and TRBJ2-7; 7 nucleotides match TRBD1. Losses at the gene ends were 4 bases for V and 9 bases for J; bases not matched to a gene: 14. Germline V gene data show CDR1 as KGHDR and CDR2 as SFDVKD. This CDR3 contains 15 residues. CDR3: CATSESGTASGVQYF. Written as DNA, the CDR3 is TGTGCCACCAGTGAATCCGGGACAGCGTCTGGGGTGCAGTACTTC.

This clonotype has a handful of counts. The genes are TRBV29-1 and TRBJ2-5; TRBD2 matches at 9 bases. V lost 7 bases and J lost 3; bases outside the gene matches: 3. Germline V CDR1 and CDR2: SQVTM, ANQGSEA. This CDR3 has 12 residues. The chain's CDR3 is CSGSGGKETQYF. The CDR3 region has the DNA TGCAGCGGTAGCGGGGGCAAAGAGACCCAGTACTTC. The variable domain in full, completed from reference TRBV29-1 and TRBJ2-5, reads SAVISQKPSRDICQRGTSLTIQCQVDSQVTMMFWYRQQPGQSLTLIATANQGSEATYESGFVIDKFPISRPNLTFSTLTVSNMSPEDSSIYLCSGSGGKETQYFGPGTRLLVL.

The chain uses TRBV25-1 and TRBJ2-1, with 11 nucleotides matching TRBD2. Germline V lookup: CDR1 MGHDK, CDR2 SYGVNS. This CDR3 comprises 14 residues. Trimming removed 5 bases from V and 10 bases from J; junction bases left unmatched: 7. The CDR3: CASSKLAGVQEQFF. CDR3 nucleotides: TGTGCCAGCAGTAAACTAGCGGGAGTGCAGGAGCAGTTCTTC.

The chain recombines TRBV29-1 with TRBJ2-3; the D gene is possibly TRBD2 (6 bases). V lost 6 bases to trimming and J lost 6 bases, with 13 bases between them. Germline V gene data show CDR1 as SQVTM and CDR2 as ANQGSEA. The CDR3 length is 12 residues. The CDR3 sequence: CSVRDRSDTQYF. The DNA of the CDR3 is TGCAGCGTGCGGGATAGGTCGGATACGCAGTATTTT.